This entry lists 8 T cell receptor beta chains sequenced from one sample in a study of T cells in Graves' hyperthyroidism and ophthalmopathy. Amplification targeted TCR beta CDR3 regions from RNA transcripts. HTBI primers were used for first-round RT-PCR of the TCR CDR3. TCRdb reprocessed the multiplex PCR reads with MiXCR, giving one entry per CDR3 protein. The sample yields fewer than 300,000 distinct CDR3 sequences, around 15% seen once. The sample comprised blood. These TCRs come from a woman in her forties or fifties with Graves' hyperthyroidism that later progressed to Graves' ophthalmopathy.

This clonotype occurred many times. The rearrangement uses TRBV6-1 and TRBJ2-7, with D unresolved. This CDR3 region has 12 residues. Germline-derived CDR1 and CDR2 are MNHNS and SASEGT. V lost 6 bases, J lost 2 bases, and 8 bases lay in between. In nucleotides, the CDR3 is TGTGCCAGCAGATCGGAAGCCTACGAGCAGTACTTC. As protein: CASRSEAYEQYF.

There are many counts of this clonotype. CDR3: CASSYREQYF. The CDR3 DNA is TGTGCCAGCAGTTACCGCGAGCAGTACTTC. The V call is TRBV6-2 or TRBV6-3, the J call TRBJ2-7; no definite D call. The CDR3 loop spans 10 amino acids. Germline V CDR1 and CDR2: MNHEY, SVGEGT. V was cut by 2 bases and J by 6 bases, with 2 bases left in between.

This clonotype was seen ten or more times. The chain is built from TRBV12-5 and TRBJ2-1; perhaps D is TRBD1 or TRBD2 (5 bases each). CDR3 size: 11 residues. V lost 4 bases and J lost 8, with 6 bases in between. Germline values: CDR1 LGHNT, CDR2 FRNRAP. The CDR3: CASGWGYEQFF. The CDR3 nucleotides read TGTGCTAGTGGTTGGGGGTATGAGCAGTTCTTC.

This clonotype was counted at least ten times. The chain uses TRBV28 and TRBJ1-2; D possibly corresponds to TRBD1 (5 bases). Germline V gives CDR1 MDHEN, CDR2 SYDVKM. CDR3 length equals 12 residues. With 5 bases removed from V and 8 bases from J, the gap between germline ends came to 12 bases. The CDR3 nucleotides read TGTGCCAGCAGTCCCAGACAGAGGGGCTACACCTTC. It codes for CASSPRQRGYTF.

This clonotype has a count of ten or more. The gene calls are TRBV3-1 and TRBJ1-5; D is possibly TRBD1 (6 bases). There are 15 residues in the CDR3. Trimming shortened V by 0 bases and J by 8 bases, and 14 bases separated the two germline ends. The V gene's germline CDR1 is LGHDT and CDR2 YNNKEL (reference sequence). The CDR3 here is CASSQDRGALEPQHF. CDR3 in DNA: TGTGCCAGCAGCCAAGATCGGGGGGCGTTGGAGCCCCAGCATTTT.

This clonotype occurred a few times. The CDR3: CASSLRGTGSRNSPLHF. The CDR3 DNA reads as TGTGCCAGCAGTTTAAGGGGGACCGGTTCCCGGAATTCACCCCTCCACTTT. This chain connects TRBV27 to TRBJ1-6; tentatively, D is TRBD1 (6 bases). Germline assignment: CDR1 MNHEY and CDR2 SMNVEV (reference sequence). The length of the CDR3 is 17 residues. V was trimmed by 2 bases and J by 7 bases, leaving 18 bases between them.

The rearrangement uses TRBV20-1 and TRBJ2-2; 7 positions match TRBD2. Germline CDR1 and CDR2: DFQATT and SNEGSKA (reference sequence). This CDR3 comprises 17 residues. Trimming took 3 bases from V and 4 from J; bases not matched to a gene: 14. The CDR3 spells CSASGMKAGSSTGELFF. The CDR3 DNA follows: TGCAGTGCTAGTGGTATGAAAGCGGGGTCCTCCACCGGGGAGCTGTTTTTT.

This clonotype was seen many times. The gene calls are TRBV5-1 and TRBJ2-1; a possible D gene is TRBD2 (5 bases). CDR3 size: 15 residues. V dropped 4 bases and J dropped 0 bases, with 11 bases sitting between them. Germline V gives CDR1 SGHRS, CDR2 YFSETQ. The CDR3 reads CASSEAAGSYNEQFF. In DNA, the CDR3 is TGCGCCAGCAGCGAAGCGGCGGGCTCCTACAATGAGCAGTTCTTC.